A selection of T cell receptor beta chains follows, all from one sample in a study of blood T cell repertoires in COVID-19. Clones were sequenced by immunoSEQ multiplex PCR, and TCRdb holds only the in-frame ones, with some missing. This sample carries fewer than 120,000 clones, 87% of them seen once, and the ten largest clones take 4.8%. The sequencing input was peripheral blood. The receptors come from a human donor in a cohort sampled during active COVID-19. CDR3s include the opening cysteine and the closing phenylalanine or tryptophan. Each record gives: V gene, J gene, clone size, D gene, CDR3 protein, CDR3 DNA. D genes are given only for firm matches. The size field is filled for only some rows; it gives once, few, many or a size class.

>TRBV5-6|TRBJ1-3|.|.
CASRSADSGNTIYF
TGTGCCAGCAGGAGCGCTGACTCTGGAAACACCATATATTTT
>TRBV7-9|TRBJ2-1|.|.
CASGEGEGSYNEQFF
TGTGCCAGCGGCGAGGGGGAGGGCTCCTACAATGAGCAGTTCTTC
>TRBV3-1/TRBV3-2|TRBJ2-1|.|.
CASSQYEGEQFF
TGTGCCAGCAGCCAGTATGAGGGCGAGCAGTTCTTC
>TRBV7-3|TRBJ2-7|.|.
CASSLIPGGFDKQYF
TGTGCCAGCAGCTTAATCCCAGGAGGGTTTGATAAGCAGTACTTC
>TRBV18|TRBJ2-7|once|TRBD1
CASSGPGTGGYEQYF
TGTGCCAGCTCAGGACCCGGGACAGGGGGATACGAGCAGTACTTC
>TRBV10-1|TRBJ1-5|.|TRBD1
CASSEETGRRSNQPQHF
TGCGCCAGCAGTGAGGAGACAGGGAGGCGAAGCAATCAGCCCCAGCATTTT
>TRBV30|TRBJ1-6|.|TRBD1
CAWSSGGNNSPLHF
TGTGCCTGGAGCTCAGGGGGCAATAATTCACCCCTCCACTTT
>TRBV3-1/TRBV3-2|TRBJ2-5|once|.
CASSQGRRRKTQYF
TGTGCCAGCAGCCAAGGAAGAAGGCGGAAGACCCAGTACTTC
>TRBV10-3|TRBJ2-3|.|TRBD2
CAISVGRDTDTQYF
TGTGCCATCAGTGTGGGGAGGGACACAGATACGCAGTATTTT
>TRBV21-1|TRBJ1-1|.|.
CASSKDGGNKNTEAFF
TGTGCCAGCAGCAAAGACGGGGGGAACAAGAACACTGAAGCTTTCTTT
>TRBV19|TRBJ2-7|.|.
CASSPFQGYEQYF
TGTGCCAGTAGTCCCTTCCAGGGCTACGAGCAGTACTTC
>TRBV9|TRBJ2-1|.|.
CASSVSGPSSYNEQFF
TGTGCCAGCAGCGTTAGCGGACCCAGCTCCTACAATGAGCAGTTCTTC
>TRBV28|TRBJ2-1|.|TRBD2
CASSTSGGISSYNEQFF
TGTGCCAGCAGTACTAGCGGGGGGATTAGCTCCTACAATGAGCAGTTCTTC
>TRBV24-1|TRBJ2-7|.|.
CATPQGGYEQYF
TGTGCCACCCCACAGGGTGGATACGAGCAGTACTTC
>TRBV6-5|TRBJ2-2|.|TRBD1
CASRRREGGIGELFF
TGTGCCAGCAGAAGACGGGAAGGGGGCATCGGGGAGCTGTTTTTT
>TRBV28|TRBJ2-4|.|TRBD2
CATNQGTSGNSWYF
TGTGCCACCAATCAGGGGACTAGCGGGAACTCTTGGTACTTC
>TRBV7-2|TRBJ1-4|.|TRBD1
CASSPDRGSEKLFF
TGTGCCAGCAGCCCGGACAGGGGCTCGGAAAAACTGTTTTTT
>TRBV5-4|TRBJ1-2|.|TRBD1
CASSPRTGNYGYTF
TGTGCCAGCAGCCCTAGGACAGGCAACTATGGCTACACCTTC
>TRBV11-2|TRBJ1-5|.|.
CASSPQAGGNQPQHF
TGTGCCAGCAGCCCCCAGGCAGGTGGCAATCAGCCCCAGCATTTT
>TRBV9|TRBJ2-3|once|.
CASSVSERNTQYF
TGTGCCAGCAGCGTAAGCGAAAGAAATACGCAGTATTTT
>TRBV4-2|TRBJ1-2|.|TRBD1
CASSRPQGEGAISYTF
TGTGCCAGCAGCCGGCCACAGGGGGAAGGGGCTATAAGCTACACCTTC
>TRBV13|TRBJ2-7|few|TRBD2
CASSFRSSGNYEQYF
TGTGCCAGCAGCTTCCGTTCTAGCGGTAACTACGAGCAGTACTTC
>TRBV10-3|TRBJ2-7|.|TRBD1
CAISEEDRDAYEQYF
TGTGCCATCAGTGAGGAGGACAGGGACGCCTACGAGCAGTACTTC
>TRBV5-1|TRBJ2-3|.|TRBD2
CASSLAGGEGDTQYF
TGCGCCAGCAGCTTGGCGGGAGGGGAGGGAGATACGCAGTATTTT
>TRBV19|TRBJ2-1|.|.
CASSNTFGGEQFF
TGTGCCAGTAGTAACACGTTTGGCGGTGAGCAGTTCTTC
>TRBV6-2/TRBV6-3|TRBJ1-2|.|.
CASSYGRGTYGYTF
TGTGCCAGCAGTTATGGCCGCGGGACCTATGGCTACACCTTC
>TRBV11-2|TRBJ1-1|many|.
CASSLERAVTTEAFF
TGTGCCAGCAGCTTAGAGCGGGCGGTGACCACTGAAGCTTTCTTT
>TRBV3-1/TRBV3-2|TRBJ2-2|.|.
CASSQGSKNTGELFF
TGTGCCAGCAGCCAAGGTTCTAAGAACACCGGGGAGCTGTTTTTT
>TRBV7-6|TRBJ2-7|.|TRBD2
CASSLATSGDYEQYF
TGTGCCAGCAGCTTAGCGACTAGCGGGGACTACGAGCAGTACTTC
>TRBV7-9|TRBJ2-3|.|TRBD1
CASRLDRGRVPDTQYF
TGTGCCAGCAGGCTAGACAGGGGGCGCGTCCCAGATACGCAGTATTTT
>TRBV4-1|TRBJ2-1|once|.
CASSQDLGSTEQFF
TGCGCCAGCAGCCAAGACTTAGGGAGCACTGAGCAGTTCTTC
>TRBV7-2|TRBJ2-6|.|.
CASSLDLGAGANVLTF
TGTGCCAGCAGCTTAGATCTAGGTGCTGGGGCCAACGTCCTGACTTTC
>TRBV9|TRBJ2-1|.|TRBD2
CASSATHGLVGGPLRYEQFF
TGTGCCAGCAGCGCGACTCACGGACTAGTGGGAGGGCCTCTTCGCTATGAGCAGTTCTTC